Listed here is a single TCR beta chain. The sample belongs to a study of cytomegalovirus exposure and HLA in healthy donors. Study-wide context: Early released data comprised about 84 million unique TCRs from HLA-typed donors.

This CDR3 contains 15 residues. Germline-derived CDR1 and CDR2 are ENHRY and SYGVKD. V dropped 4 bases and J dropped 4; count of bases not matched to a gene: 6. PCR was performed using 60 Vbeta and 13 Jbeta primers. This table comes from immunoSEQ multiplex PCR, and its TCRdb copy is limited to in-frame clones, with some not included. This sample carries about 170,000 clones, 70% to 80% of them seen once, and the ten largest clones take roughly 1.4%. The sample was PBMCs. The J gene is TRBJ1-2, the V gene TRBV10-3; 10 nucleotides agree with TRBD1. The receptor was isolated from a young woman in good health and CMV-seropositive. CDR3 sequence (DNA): TGTGCCATCAGTGCCGGGACAGGGGCCTCCTATGGCTACACCTTC. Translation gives CAISAGTGASYGYTF.